A selection of T cell receptor beta chains follows, all from one sample in a study of T-cell memory formation after mild COVID-19. TCRdb itself ran the 5' RACE reads through MiXCR, one entry per CDR3 protein. The repertoire holds fewer than 650,000 distinct CDR3 sequences, with less than 25% as singletons. The source material was PBMCs or a T cell subset sorted from them (not recorded which). These TCRs come from an adult woman who had mild COVID-19 (a few samples of this study predate the infection). Cell type and time point are not known. The CDR3 runs from the conserved cysteine through the conserved F or W. Fields, in order: clone size, D gene, V gene, J gene, CDR3 DNA, CDR3 protein. D genes are given only for firm matches. Clone size is given for some rows only: seen once, a few or many times, or a class if the clone is expanded.

few	NA	TRBV12-3/TRBV12-4	TRBJ2-1	TGTGCCAGCAGTTTATCTGAGGGGAGGCAGTTCTTC	CASSLSEGRQFF
NA	NA	TRBV11-3	TRBJ1-2	TGTGCCTGCAGCCTTTGCCCCGAGGTACCGGGCTACACCTTC	CACSLCPEVPGYTF
NA	NA	TRBV3-1	TRBJ1-5	TGTGCCAGCAGCCAAGGTTTCAATCAGCCCCAGCATTTT	CASSQGFNQPQHF
NA	NA	TRBV12-3/TRBV12-4	TRBJ2-7	TGTGCCAGCAGTTTTGGGGACACCCCCCTATTAGACGAGCAGTACTTC	CASSFGDTPLLDEQYF
NA	TRBD2	TRBV6-2/TRBV6-3	TRBJ2-1	TGTGCCAGCAGTTACCAACGGACTAGCGGACCCTCCTACAATGAGCAGTTCTTC	CASSYQRTSGPSYNEQFF
NA	TRBD1	TRBV24-1	TRBJ1-5	TGTGCCACCAGTGACTCGACAGGGGTGGAAAGCAATCAGCCCCAGCATTTT	CATSDSTGVESNQPQHF
few	NA	TRBV9	TRBJ2-1	TGTGCCAGCAGCTTCCTGGACGCGGACAATGAGCAGTTCTTC	CASSFLDADNEQFF
NA	TRBD2	TRBV20-1	TRBJ2-1	TGCAGTGCTAGGGGGACTAGCGGGGTTGAGCAGTTCTTC	CSARGTSGVEQFF
few	NA	TRBV6-2/TRBV6-3	TRBJ2-7	TGTGCCAGCTCATCAGGGAACGAGCAGTACTTC	CASSSGNEQYF
NA	NA	TRBV9	TRBJ2-2	TGTGCCAGCAGCGGGGGGATCCAGGCCGGGGAGCTGTTTTTT	CASSGGIQAGELFF
many	NA	TRBV2	TRBJ2-7	TGTGCCAGCACCCCGGACTCGATAACCTACGAGCAGTACTTC	CASTPDSITYEQYF
NA	NA	TRBV27	TRBJ1-1	TGTGCCAGCAGTTTATTTTCAGGAGGTGAAGCTTTCTTT	CASSLFSGGEAFF
NA	TRBD2	TRBV11-3	TRBJ2-2	TGTGCCAGCAGCTTAGTCGGGAGGGCCGGGGAGCTGTTTTTT	CASSLVGRAGELFF